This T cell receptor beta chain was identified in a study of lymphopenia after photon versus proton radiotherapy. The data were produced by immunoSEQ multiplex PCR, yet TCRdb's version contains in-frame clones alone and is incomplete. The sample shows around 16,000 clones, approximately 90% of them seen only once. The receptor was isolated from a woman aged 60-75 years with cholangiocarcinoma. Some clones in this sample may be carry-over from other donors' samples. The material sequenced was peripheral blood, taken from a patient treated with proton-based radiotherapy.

CDR3 region: CASSRTSTNEKLFF. CDR3 sequence (DNA): TGTGCCAGCTCAAGGACGTCAACTAATGAAAAACTGTTTTTT. The rearrangement joins TRBV18 to TRBJ1-4; D remains unclear. The CDR3 totals 14 residues. Germline values: CDR1 KGHSH, CDR2 LQKENI. The ends were cut back, 5 bases at V and 0 bases at J, with 7 bases in the middle.